This T cell receptor beta chain was found in a study of blood T cells in healthy people across ages. The CDR3 is made up of 13 amino acids. V trimming: 5 bases; J trimming: 6 bases; junction bases outside the gene matches: 6. The germline V gene encodes CDR1 DFQATT and CDR2 SNEGSKA (reference sequence). General study points: Unknown CMV status may confound age-related changes in expanded clones.

A second PCR, run for roughly 6 to 11 cycles, used a sample-barcoded 5' primer plus a J-beta primer mix. TCRdb independently ran MiXCR on the 5' RACE reads; one entry per CDR3 protein. The data hold some 700,000 distinct CDR3 sequences, with roughly 47% observed a single time. As to this clonotype: What it binds is unknown.

The sequenced sample consisted of blood. The rearrangement uses TRBV20-1 and TRBJ2-1, with 8 bases fitting TRBD2. This clonotype originated in a woman in her fifties or sixties in good health. The CDR3 DNA follows: TGCAGTGCTGTGCGGGGGGCGCCCAATGAGCAGTTCTTC. Amino acid sequence: CSAVRGAPNEQFF.